There are a few counts of the clone carrying this T cell receptor (beta chain). Other DNA variants within this sample encode the same CDR3. Clones were sequenced by immunoSEQ multiplex PCR, and TCRdb holds only the in-frame ones, with some missing. This table holds approximately 290,000 clones, roughly 86% found once. Trimming cost V 6 bases and J 5 bases, with 7 bases left between them. The germline V gene encodes CDR1 DFQATT and CDR2 SNEGSKA (reference sequence). The CDR3 is 11 residues long. The entry originates in a study of blood T cell repertoires in COVID-19. In the study overall: Both acute and convalescent COVID-19 samples were obtained from the United States, Italy and Spain. Nucleic acid was either cDNA or gDNA, and it came from T cells, B-cell-depleted T cells, or PBMCs.

The chain employs TRBV20-1 and TRBJ1-4; D uncertain. Sequencing input: peripheral blood. This receptor was obtained from a woman in her twenties or thirties with COVID-19, enrolled during active disease. CDR3 in amino acids: CSARLNEKLFF. The CDR3 DNA sequence: TGCAGTGCCCGTCTCAATGAAAAACTGTTTTTT.